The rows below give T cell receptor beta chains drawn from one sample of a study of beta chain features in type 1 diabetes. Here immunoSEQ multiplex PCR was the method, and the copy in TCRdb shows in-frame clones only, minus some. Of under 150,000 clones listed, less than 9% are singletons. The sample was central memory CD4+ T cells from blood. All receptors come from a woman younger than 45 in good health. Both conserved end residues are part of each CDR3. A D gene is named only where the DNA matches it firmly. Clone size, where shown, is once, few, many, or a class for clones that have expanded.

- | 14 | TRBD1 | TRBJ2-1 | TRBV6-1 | CASRAGGFVDEQFF | TGTGCCAGCAGGGCAGGGGGTTTTGTCGATGAGCAGTTCTTC
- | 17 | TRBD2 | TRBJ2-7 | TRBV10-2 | CASSRTSGRAQRYEQYF | TGCGCCAGCAGCAGGACTAGCGGGAGGGCCCAACGATACGAGCAGTACTTC
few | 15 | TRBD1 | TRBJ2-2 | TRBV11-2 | CASSLGQGKTGELFF | TGTGCCAGCAGCTTAGGACAGGGTAAAACCGGGGAGCTGTTTTTT
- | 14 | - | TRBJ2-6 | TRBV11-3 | CASSRGSGANVLTF | TGTGCCAGCTCTAGGGGCTCTGGGGCCAACGTCCTGACTTTC
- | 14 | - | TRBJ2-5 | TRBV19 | CASSMGRNQETQYF | TGTGCCAGTAGTATGGGCAGAAACCAAGAGACCCAGTACTTC
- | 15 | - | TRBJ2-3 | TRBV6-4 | CASSDWAGSADTQYF | TGTGCCAGCAGTGACTGGGCAGGGTCGGCAGATACGCAGTATTTT
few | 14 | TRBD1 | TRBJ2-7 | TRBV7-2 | CASSWDRGSYEQYF | TGTGCCAGCAGCTGGGACAGGGGCTCCTACGAGCAGTACTTC
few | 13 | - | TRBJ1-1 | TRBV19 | CASHPRENTEAFF | TGTGCCAGTCACCCCCGGGAGAACACTGAAGCTTTCTTT
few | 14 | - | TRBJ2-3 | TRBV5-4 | CASSLGPGIDTQYF | TGTGCCAGCAGCTTAGGTCCGGGTATTGATACGCAGTATTTT
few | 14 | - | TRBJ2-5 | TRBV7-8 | CASSPGAGIETQYF | TGTGCCAGCAGCCCAGGTGCGGGTATAGAGACCCAGTACTTC
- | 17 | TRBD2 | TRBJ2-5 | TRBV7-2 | CASTHGLAGSGRETQYF | TGTGCCAGCACCCACGGGCTAGCGGGGTCGGGTAGAGAGACCCAGTACTTC
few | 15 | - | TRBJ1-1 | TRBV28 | CASSPRYPGNTEAFF | TGTGCCAGCAGTCCCCGCTACCCAGGGAACACTGAAGCTTTCTTT
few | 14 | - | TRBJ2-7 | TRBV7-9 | CASSSSNGPYEQYF | TGTGCCAGCAGCTCTTCGAACGGTCCCTACGAGCAGTACTTC
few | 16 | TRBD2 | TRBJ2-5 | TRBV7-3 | CASSLARLAGGETQYF | TGTGCCAGCAGCTTAGCGCGCCTAGCGGGAGGTGAGACCCAGTACTTC
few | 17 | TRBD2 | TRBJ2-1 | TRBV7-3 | CASSLGLGLAGGNEQFF | TGTGCCAGCAGCTTAGGCCTGGGACTAGCGGGAGGCAATGAGCAGTTCTTC
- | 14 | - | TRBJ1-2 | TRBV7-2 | CASSLALLGDGYTF | TGTGCCAGCAGCTTAGCGCTTCTAGGGGATGGCTACACCTTC
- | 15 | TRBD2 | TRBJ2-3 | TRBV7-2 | CASSRRTSGGDTQYF | TGTGCCAGCAGCAGAAGGACTAGCGGGGGAGATACGCAGTATTTT
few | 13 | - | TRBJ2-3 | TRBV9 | CASSVLNTDTQYF | TGTGCCAGCAGCGTCCTAAATACAGATACGCAGTATTTT
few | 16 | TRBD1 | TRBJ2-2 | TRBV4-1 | CASSQDGTVNTGELFF | TGCGCCAGCAGCCAAGATGGGACAGTGAACACCGGGGAGCTGTTTTTT
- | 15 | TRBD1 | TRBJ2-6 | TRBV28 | CASSNRGPGANVLTF | TGTGCCAGCAGCAACAGGGGGCCTGGGGCCAACGTCCTGACTTTC
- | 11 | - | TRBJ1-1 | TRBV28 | CASSRADEAFF | TGTGCCAGCAGTCGCGCGGATGAAGCTTTCTTT
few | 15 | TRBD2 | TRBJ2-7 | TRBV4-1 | CASSQVGGRAHEQYF | TGCGCCAGCAGCCAAGTTGGCGGGAGGGCCCACGAGCAGTACTTC
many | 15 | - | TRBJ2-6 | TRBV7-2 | CASSAGLSGANVLTF | TGTGCCAGCAGCGCCGGACTGTCTGGGGCCAACGTCCTGACTTTC
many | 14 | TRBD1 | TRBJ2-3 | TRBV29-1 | CSVVGQAYTDTQYF | TGCAGCGTTGTGGGACAGGCCTACACAGATACGCAGTATTTT
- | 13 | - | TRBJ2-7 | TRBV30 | CAWSRDSSYEQYF | TGTGCCTGGAGTCGAGATAGTTCCTACGAGCAGTACTTC
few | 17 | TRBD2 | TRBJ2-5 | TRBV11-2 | CASSETSGRSFQETQYF | TGTGCCAGCAGCGAGACTAGCGGGAGGTCGTTCCAAGAGACCCAGTACTTC
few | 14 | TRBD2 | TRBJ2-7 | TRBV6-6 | CASSYPREGAEQYF | TGTGCCAGCAGTTACCCCCGGGAGGGAGCCGAGCAGTACTTC
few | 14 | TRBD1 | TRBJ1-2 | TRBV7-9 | CASSPGQGNYGYTF | TGTGCCAGCAGCCCGGGACAGGGAAACTATGGCTACACCTTC
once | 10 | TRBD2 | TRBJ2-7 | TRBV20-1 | CSPTLAGLSF | TGCAGTCCGACCCTAGCGGGCTTATCCTTC
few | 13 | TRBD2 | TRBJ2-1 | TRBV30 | CAWGGLAGLEQFF | TGTGCCTGGGGGGGCCTAGCGGGACTTGAGCAGTTCTTC
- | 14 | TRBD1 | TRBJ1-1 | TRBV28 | CASRTTTGGSEAFF | TGTGCCAGCAGAACTACGACAGGGGGCTCTGAAGCTTTCTTT
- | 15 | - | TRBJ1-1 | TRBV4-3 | CASSQDPGVNTEAFF | TGCGCCAGCAGCCAAGATCCCGGGGTGAACACTGAAGCTTTCTTT
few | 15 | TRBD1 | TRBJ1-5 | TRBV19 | CASHSRTGVDQPQHF | TGTGCCAGCCATAGCCGGACAGGGGTGGATCAGCCCCAGCATTTT
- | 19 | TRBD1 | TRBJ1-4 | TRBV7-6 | CASSSWGQAGRATNEKLFF | TGTGCCAGCAGCTCGTGGGGACAGGCCGGGCGGGCAACTAATGAAAAACTGTTTTTT
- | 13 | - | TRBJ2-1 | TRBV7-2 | CASSPTQTTEQFF | TGTGCCAGCAGCCCGACACAGACGACTGAGCAGTTCTTC
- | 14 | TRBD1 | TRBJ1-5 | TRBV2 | CASSDRQGVQPQHF | TGTGCCAGCAGTGATCGACAGGGCGTTCAGCCCCAGCATTTT
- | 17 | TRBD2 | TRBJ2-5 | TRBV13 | CASSLEGSGSFQETQYF | TGTGCCAGCAGCTTAGAGGGTAGCGGGAGTTTCCAAGAGACCCAGTACTTC
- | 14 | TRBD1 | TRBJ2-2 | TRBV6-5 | CASRGQTSTGELFF | TGTGCCAGCAGGGGACAGACGAGCACCGGGGAGCTGTTTTTT
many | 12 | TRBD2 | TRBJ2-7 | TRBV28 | CASRTSFHEQYF | TGTGCCAGCAGGACTAGCTTCCACGAGCAGTACTTC
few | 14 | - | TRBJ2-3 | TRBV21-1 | CASRKREETDTQYF | TGTGCCAGCAGAAAGCGGGAGGAGACAGATACGCAGTATTTT
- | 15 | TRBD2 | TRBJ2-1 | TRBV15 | CATSRAGLADNEQFF | TGTGCCACCAGCAGAGCGGGACTAGCGGACAATGAGCAGTTCTTC
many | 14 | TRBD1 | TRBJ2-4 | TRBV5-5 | CASSDRTGINIQYF | TGTGCCAGCAGCGACCGGACAGGGATAAACATTCAGTACTTC
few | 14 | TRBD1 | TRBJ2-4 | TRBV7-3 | CASSLTTGGSIQYF | TGTGCCAGCAGCTTAACGACAGGGGGCAGCATTCAGTACTTC
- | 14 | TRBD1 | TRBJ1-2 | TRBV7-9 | CASSLGTGDHGYTF | TGTGCCAGCAGCTTAGGGACAGGTGATCATGGCTACACCTTC
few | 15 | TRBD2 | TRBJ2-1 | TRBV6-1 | CASSWVAGEGNEQFF | TGTGCCAGCAGTTGGGTGGCGGGAGAAGGGAATGAGCAGTTCTTC
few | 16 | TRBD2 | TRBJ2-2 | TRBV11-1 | CASSTSSGSASGELFF | TGTGCCAGCAGCACCTCTAGCGGGAGTGCCTCCGGGGAGCTGTTTTTT
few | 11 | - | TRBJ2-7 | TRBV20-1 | CSANRDYEQYF | TGCAGTGCCAACAGGGACTACGAGCAGTACTTC
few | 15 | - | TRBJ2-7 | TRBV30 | CAWSPQGSDSYEQYF | TGTGCCTGGAGTCCACAGGGTAGCGACTCCTACGAGCAGTACTTC
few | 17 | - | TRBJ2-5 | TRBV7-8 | CASSSTHKLPYQETQYF | TGTGCCAGCAGCTCGACCCATAAACTACCGTACCAAGAGACCCAGTACTTC
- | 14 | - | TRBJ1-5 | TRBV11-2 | CASSISGAGQPQHF | TGTGCCAGCAGCATATCAGGGGCTGGGCAGCCCCAGCATTTT
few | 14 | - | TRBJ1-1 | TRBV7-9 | CASSLGGKDTEAFF | TGTGCCAGCAGCTTGGGCGGGAAGGACACTGAAGCTTTCTTT
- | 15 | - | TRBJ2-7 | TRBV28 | CASTSGDSLVHEQYF | TGTGCCAGCACCTCCGGGGATAGTCTCGTCCACGAGCAGTACTTC
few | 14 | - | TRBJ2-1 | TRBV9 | CASSANIRGDEQFF | TGTGCCAGCAGCGCCAACATCAGGGGAGATGAGCAGTTCTTC
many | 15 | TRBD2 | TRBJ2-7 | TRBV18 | CASSPQEGGDREQYF | TGTGCCAGCTCACCCCAGGAGGGAGGGGATCGCGAGCAGTACTTC
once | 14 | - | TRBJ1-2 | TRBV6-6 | CAISLKEGPYGYTF | TGTGCCATCAGTCTAAAGGAGGGACCCTATGGCTACACCTTC